This T cell receptor beta chain was sequenced during a study of blood T cell repertoires in COVID-19. About the research overall: Sources were T cells, B-cell-depleted T cells, or PBMCs; the material itself was cDNA or gDNA.

Germline loops: CDR1 MNHEY, CDR2 SVGAGI. The CDR3 is 11 residues long. V was trimmed by 6 bases and J by 2 bases, leaving 5 bases between them. As handled by the study authors: From reference gene primer amplification, estimates of nucleated cell counts were derived. Here immunoSEQ multiplex PCR was the method, and the copy in TCRdb shows in-frame clones only, minus some. V and J calls and clone size come straight from that table; D and trimming were deduced from the DNA. This table has approximately 200,000 clones, about nine tenths appearing once. Sequencing was done on a sample of peripheral blood. The chain uses TRBV6-5 and TRBJ2-7; tentative D call: TRBD2 (5 bases). The TCR originated in a woman aged 25-40 years with acute or convalescent COVID-19. CDR3 residues: CASSGAYEQYF. For the CDR3, the DNA is TGTGCCAGCAGCGGGGCCTACGAGCAGTACTTC.